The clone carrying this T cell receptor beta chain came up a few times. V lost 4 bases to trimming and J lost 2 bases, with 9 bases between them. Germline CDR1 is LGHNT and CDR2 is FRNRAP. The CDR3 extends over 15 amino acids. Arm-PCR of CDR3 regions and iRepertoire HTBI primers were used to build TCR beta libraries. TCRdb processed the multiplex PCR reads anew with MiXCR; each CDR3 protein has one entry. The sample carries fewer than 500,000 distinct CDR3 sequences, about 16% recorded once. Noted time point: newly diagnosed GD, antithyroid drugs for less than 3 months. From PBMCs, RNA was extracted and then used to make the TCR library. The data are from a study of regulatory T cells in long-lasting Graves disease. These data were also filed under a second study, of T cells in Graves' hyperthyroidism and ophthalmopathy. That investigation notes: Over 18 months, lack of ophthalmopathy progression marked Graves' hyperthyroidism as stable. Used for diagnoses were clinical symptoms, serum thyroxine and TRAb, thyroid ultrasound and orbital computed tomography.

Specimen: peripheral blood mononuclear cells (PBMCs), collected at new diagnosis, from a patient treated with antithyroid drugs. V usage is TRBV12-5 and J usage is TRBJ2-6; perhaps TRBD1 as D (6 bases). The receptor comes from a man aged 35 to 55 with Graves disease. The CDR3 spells CASGSGDPGANVLTF. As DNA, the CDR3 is TGTGCTAGTGGTTCAGGGGACCCTGGGGCCAACGTCCTGACTTTC.